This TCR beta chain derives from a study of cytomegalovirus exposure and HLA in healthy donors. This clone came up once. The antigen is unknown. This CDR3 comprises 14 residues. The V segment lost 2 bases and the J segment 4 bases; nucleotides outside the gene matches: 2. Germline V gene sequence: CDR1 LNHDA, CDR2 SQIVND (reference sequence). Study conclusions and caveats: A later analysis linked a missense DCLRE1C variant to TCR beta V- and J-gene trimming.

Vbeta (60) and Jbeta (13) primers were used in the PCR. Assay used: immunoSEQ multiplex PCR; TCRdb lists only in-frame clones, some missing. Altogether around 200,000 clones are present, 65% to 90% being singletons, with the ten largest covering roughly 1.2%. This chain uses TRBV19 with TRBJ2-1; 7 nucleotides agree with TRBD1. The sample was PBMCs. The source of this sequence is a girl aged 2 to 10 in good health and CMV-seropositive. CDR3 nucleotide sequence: TGTGCCAGTAGTATAAAGACAGGGTACAATGAGCAGTTCTTC. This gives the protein CASSIKTGYNEQFF.